What follows are 2 T cell receptor beta chains derived from one specimen sequenced in a study of T cells in Graves' hyperthyroidism and ophthalmopathy. RNA transcripts served as the template for amplifying TCR beta CDR3 regions. The study used the HTBI primer set for a first-round RT-PCR of the TCR CDR3. Each CDR3 protein is one row after TCRdb ran MiXCR on the multiplex PCR reads. The top ten hold roughly 4.3% of the sample, which has hundreds of thousands of distinct CDR3 sequences, roughly 15% seen once. The sample comprised blood. These receptors were obtained from a woman aged 40 to 55 with Graves' ophthalmopathy.

This clonotype was found a few times. This chain links TRBV11-2 with TRBJ2-2; 16 bases agree with TRBD2. The CDR3 is made up of 21 amino acids. Germline V gene data show CDR1 as SGHAT and CDR2 as FQNNGV. V dropped 0 bases and J dropped 5; count of bases not matched to a gene: 12. The CDR3 here is CASSLDRPGLAGGSRTGELFF. CDR3 coding DNA: TGTGCCAGCAGCTTAGACCGGCCGGGACTAGCGGGAGGGTCGCGGACCGGGGAGCTGTTTTTT.

The CDR3 sequence is CAISEQTGTTDTQYF. In DNA, the CDR3 is TGTGCCATCAGTGAGCAGACAGGGACCACAGATACGCAGTATTTT. The V and J genes are TRBV10-3 and TRBJ2-3; 7 nucleotides align to TRBD1. Germline V gene data show CDR1 as ENHRY and CDR2 as SYGVKD. This CDR3 spans 15 amino acids. V lost 2 bases and J lost 2; bases outside the gene matches: 4.